The T cell receptor (beta chain) under discussion was sequenced for a study of molecular identifiers for immune sequencing clone quantification. TCRdb called the PCR reads again in MiXCR, with one record for every CDR3 protein. This table has under 800,000 distinct CDR3 sequences, about 25% appearing once. This clonotype has ten or more counts. The antigen is unknown. V was cut by 1 base and J by 3 bases, with 7 bases left in between. The CDR3 runs to 14 residues. Germline V CDR1 and CDR2: SGHTA, FQGNSA. Study results and limitations: Over 99% of effector molecules, yet under 1% of naive-cell molecules, were held by clones above 20 RNA copies.

The source material was naive CD8+ T cells from blood, with Jurkat cell RNA spiked in. Subset meaning: FACS-sorted CD8+CD4-CCR7+CD45RA+ naive T cells. This rearrangement joins TRBV7-2 to TRBJ2-1, with a tentative D call TRBD2 (6 bases). This TCR derives from a human donor in good health. Some libraries in this study had Jurkat cell RNA spiked in. This chain's CDR3 is CASSLGGDYNEQFF. The CDR3 nucleotides read TGTGCCAGCAGCTTAGGCGGGGACTACAATGAGCAGTTCTTC.